Below are 20 T cell receptor beta chains sequenced from a single sample in a study of human T cells and chemical hapten exposure. TCRdb re-called the RACE reads through MiXCR, storing one row per CDR3 protein. The sample records about 190,000 distinct CDR3 sequences, about 25% being singletons. Time point described: patch test 3, about 24 weeks after DPC sensitization. Specified treatment: therapeutic diphenylcyclopropenone sensitization with weekly scalp DPC. The specimen comprised whole blood, sampled in connection with sensitization to the hapten diphenylcyclopropenone (DPC). These receptors were taken from a woman aged 40 to 50 with alopecia areata. Some clones in this sample may be carry-over from other donors' samples.

This clonotype was recorded a few times. V is TRBV5-1 and J is TRBJ1-4; D unclear. From germline, CDR1 is SGHRS and CDR2 YFSETQ. V dropped 1 base and J dropped 0 bases, with 7 bases sitting between them. The CDR3 runs 15 residues. The CDR3 region has the DNA TGCGCCAGCAGCTTGCAGGCCGCAACTAATGAAAAACTGTTTTTT. It encodes CASSLQAATNEKLFF.

This clonotype appeared many times. The J gene is TRBJ2-1, the V gene TRBV18, with a possible D match to TRBD1 (6 bases). CDR1 is KGHSH, CDR2 LQKENI, per germline. Trimming left V 6 bases short and J 11 bases short, with 14 bases between. The CDR3 is 12 residues long. CDR3 DNA: TGTGCCAGCTCCGAGCAAGGGGGTCAGCAGTTCTTC. Protein: CASSEQGGQQFF.

This clonotype came up many times. The V call is TRBV28, the J call TRBJ2-7, with D maybe TRBD2 (5 bases). This CDR3 contains 16 residues. Trimming removed 2 bases at V and 0 bases at J, with 14 bases between. Germline lookup yields CDR1 MDHEN and CDR2 SYDVKM. The CDR3 DNA follows: TGTGCCAGCAGTTTACTAACTAGGAGGAGCTCCTACGAGCAGTACTTC. Translating gives CASSLLTRRSSYEQYF.

The J gene is TRBJ2-5, the V gene TRBV12-3 or TRBV12-4; tentatively, D is TRBD2 (6 bases). With 7 bases removed from V and 6 bases from J, the gap between germline ends came to 18 bases. The CDR3 runs to 14 residues. This chain's CDR3 is CASTEEGDWKTQYF. The CDR3 DNA reads TGTGCCAGCACCGAAGAAGGGGACTGGAAGACCCAGTACTTC.

This clonotype occurred a few times. The chain has TRBV20-1 and TRBJ2-7; 7 nucleotides agree with TRBD1. Germline V CDR1 and CDR2: DFQATT, SNEGSKA (reference sequence). This CDR3 has 12 amino acids. V dropped 1 base and J dropped 3; count of bases not matched to a gene: 0. This CDR3 reads CSARGDSYEQYF. The CDR3, as DNA: TGCAGTGCTAGAGGGGACAGCTACGAGCAGTACTTC.

J is TRBJ2-3 and V is TRBV29-1, with 9 bases matching TRBD1. The CDR3 spans 13 residues. Germline loops: CDR1 SQVTM, CDR2 ANQGSEA. V lost 5 bases to trimming and J lost 3 bases; unmatched junction nucleotides: 3. The CDR3 spells CSVSGQGTDTQYF. The CDR3 bases are TGCAGCGTTTCGGGACAGGGTACAGATACGCAGTATTTT.

This clonotype was recorded a few times. The CDR3 DNA reads as TGCAGTGCTAGAGACCGGGTGGACTCCTACGAGCAGTACTTC. It translates to CSARDRVDSYEQYF. V is TRBV20-1 and J is TRBJ2-7; D is unclear. This CDR3 region has 14 residues. V gave up 0 bases and J gave up 0 bases, with 9 bases separating them. Germline lookup yields CDR1 DFQATT and CDR2 SNEGSKA (reference sequence).

This clonotype has more than one count but fewer than ten. The V gene is TRBV20-1, the J gene TRBJ2-1; tentatively, D is TRBD2 (5 bases). Germline assignment: CDR1 DFQATT and CDR2 SNEGSKA (reference sequence). Trimming cost V 6 bases and J 8 bases, with 17 bases left between them. The CDR3 spans 13 residues. CDR3 in DNA: TGCAGTGCGAGGTCGGGATCTGGGGATGAGCAGTTCTTC. Its protein is CSARSGSGDEQFF.

The rearrangement uses TRBV28 and TRBJ2-7; TRBD1 is a possible D gene (6 bases). V dropped 7 bases and J dropped 5 bases, with 21 bases sitting between them. Germline V gene lookup returns CDR1 MDHEN and CDR2 SYDVKM. This CDR3 is 15 amino acids long. CDR3 sequence (DNA): TGTGCCAGCACTAGTGGGGGCGCGGGCCTCGACGAGCAGTACTTC. It yields the protein CASTSGGAGLDEQYF.

The chain uses TRBV7-9 and TRBJ1-1, with unresolved D. V shed 5 bases and J shed 0 bases, with 13 bases lying between them. Looked up from germline, CDR1 is SEHNR and CDR2 is FQNEAQ (reference sequence). CDR3 length: 15 amino acids. In nucleotides, the CDR3 is TGTGCCAGCAGCCCAGGTTGGACTGTGAACACTGAAGCTTTCTTT. It encodes CASSPGWTVNTEAFF.

J is TRBJ2-1 and V is TRBV3-1, with D perhaps being TRBD1 or TRBD2 (5 bases each). Germline values: CDR1 LGHDT, CDR2 YNNKEL (reference sequence). V lost 3 bases, J lost 14 bases, and 14 bases lay in between. The CDR3 runs 12 residues. The CDR3 sequence is CASSQTGTREFF. CDR3 DNA sequence: TGTGCCAGCAGCCAGACCGGGACCCGGGAGTTCTTC.

The chain is built from TRBV28 and TRBJ1-6; D unresolved. Trimming cost V 6 bases and J 5 bases, with 11 bases left between them. The CDR3 is 14 residues long. Germline CDR1 reads MDHEN; CDR2 reads SYDVKM. CDR3 protein: CASRATGNNSPLHF. Here the CDR3 DNA reads TGTGCCAGCAGAGCGACGGGGAATAATTCACCCCTCCACTTT.

This clonotype was found a few times. The gene calls are TRBV3-1 and TRBJ2-2; D ambiguous. Germline V CDR1 and CDR2: LGHDT, YNNKEL (reference sequence). The CDR3 sequence is 16 residues long. The V end lost 0 bases, the J end lost 4 bases, and 12 bases lay between the germline ends. The CDR3 here is CASSQEPGLGTGELFF. DNA for the CDR3: TGTGCCAGCAGCCAAGAGCCGGGTCTCGGCACCGGGGAGCTGTTTTTT.

In its sample, this clonotype was seen a few times. The rearrangement links TRBV25-1 to TRBJ1-1; unclear D gene. CDR1 and CDR2 (germline): MGHDK, SYGVNS. There are 14 residues in the CDR3. The V end lost 6 bases, the J end lost 5 bases, and 16 bases lay between the germline ends. The CDR3 DNA sequence: TGTGCCAGCAGAAGCGGACCTTTCTATACTGAAGCTTTCTTT. Translating it yields CASRSGPFYTEAFF.

The chain links TRBV7-2 to TRBJ2-5, with unresolved D. V lost 6 bases, J lost 4 bases, and 15 bases lay in between. CDR3 length: 14 residues. Germline V gene data show CDR1 as SGHTA and CDR2 as FQGNSA. The CDR3 reads CASSSIVRPETQYF. The CDR3 DNA reads as TGTGCCAGCAGTTCAATCGTGCGGCCAGAGACCCAGTACTTC. The full variable domain, completed using reference TRBV7-2 and TRBJ2-5, is GAGVSQSPSNKVTEKGKDVELRCDPISGHTALYWYRQSLGQGLEFLIYFQGNSAPDKSGLPSDRFSAERTGGSVSTLTIQRTQQEDSAVYLCASSSIVRPETQYFGPGTRLLVL.

The sample holds many counts of this clonotype. This rearrangement joins TRBV9 to TRBJ1-1, with D hard to call. The CDR3 totals 14 residues. V lost 1 base, J lost 2 bases, and 9 bases lay in between. The germline gives CDR1 SGDLS, CDR2 YYNGEE. CDR3 protein: CASSVQQFNTEAFF. CDR3 coding DNA: TGTGCCAGCAGCGTACAACAGTTTAACACTGAAGCTTTCTTT. The full variable domain, with the rest looked up from reference TRBV9 and TRBJ1-1, is DSGVTQTPKHLITATGQRVTLRCSPRSGDLSVYWYQQSLDQGLQFLIQYYNGEERAKGNILERFSAQQFPDLHSELNLSSLELGDSALYFCASSVQQFNTEAFFGQGTRLTVV.

The CDR3 here is CASSLSRQGYEQYF. The CDR3 DNA is TGTGCCAGCAGCTTATCGCGGCAGGGTTACGAGCAGTACTTC. The J gene is TRBJ2-7, the V gene TRBV7-2; D may be TRBD1 (5 bases). CDR1 is SGHTA and CDR2 is FQGNSA in the germline V gene. Trimming removed 2 bases from V and 4 bases from J, with 12 bases in between. The CDR3 extends over 14 amino acids.

A few counts support this clonotype. This chain uses TRBV25-1 with TRBJ1-5, with no clear D. Trimming shortened V by 6 bases and J by 3 bases, and 9 bases separated the two germline ends. Germline V CDR1 and CDR2: MGHDK, SYGVNS. The CDR3 is made up of 13 amino acids. CDR3 coding DNA: TGTGCCAGCAGAGGGCAAGACAATCAGCCCCAGCATTTT. It specifies CASRGQDNQPQHF.

The chain couples TRBV5-5 to TRBJ2-7; D is perhaps TRBD2 (5 bases). The V end was cut by 3 bases, the J end by 7 bases, with 17 bases between. This CDR3 has 14 amino acids. Germline CDR1 SGHKS, CDR2 YYEKEE (reference sequence). CDR3 bases: TGTGCCAGCAGCTCTGGCGGGCCTCCGGAGGAGCAGTACTTC. Translated: CASSSGGPPEEQYF.

This clonotype was recorded many times. The V and J genes are TRBV28 and TRBJ2-7, with 7 bases fitting TRBD2. This CDR3 region has 15 residues. V lost 2 bases to trimming and J lost 0 bases; unmatched junction nucleotides: 4. Germline CDR1 MDHEN, CDR2 SYDVKM. The CDR3 spells CASSLTSVSSYEQYF. For the CDR3, the DNA is TGTGCCAGCAGTTTAACTAGCGTGAGCTCCTACGAGCAGTACTTC.